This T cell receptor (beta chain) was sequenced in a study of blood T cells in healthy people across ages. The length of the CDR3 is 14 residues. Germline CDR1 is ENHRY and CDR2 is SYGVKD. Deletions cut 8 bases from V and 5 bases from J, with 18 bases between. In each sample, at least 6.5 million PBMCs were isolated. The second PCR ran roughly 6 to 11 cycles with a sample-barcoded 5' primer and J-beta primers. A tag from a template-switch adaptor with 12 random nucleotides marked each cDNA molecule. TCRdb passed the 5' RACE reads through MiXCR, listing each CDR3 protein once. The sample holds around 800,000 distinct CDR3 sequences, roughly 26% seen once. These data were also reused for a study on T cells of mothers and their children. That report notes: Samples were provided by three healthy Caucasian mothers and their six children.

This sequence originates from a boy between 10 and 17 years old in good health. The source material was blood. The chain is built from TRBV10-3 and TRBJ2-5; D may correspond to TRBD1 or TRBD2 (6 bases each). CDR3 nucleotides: TGTGCCATCGGTGCAGAGGGGGGCCAGGAGACCCAGTACTTC. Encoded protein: CAIGAEGGQETQYF.